This is a list of T cell receptor beta chains from one sample in a study of shared clonotypes between healthy human individuals. Sequencing was performed with immunoSEQ multiplex PCR; in TCRdb, only in-frame clones are kept and a portion is missing. This table has over 950,000 clones, around 77% appearing once. The material sequenced was memory CD4+ T cells from PBMCs. The source of these receptors is a young man in good health. Some clones in this sample may be carry-over from other donors' samples. The CDR3 runs from the conserved cysteine through the conserved F or W. A D gene is named only where the DNA matches it firmly. Only part of the rows carry a size: once, few, many, or a class if the clone is expanded.

J gene,D gene,V gene,clone size,CDR3 DNA,CDR3 protein
TRBJ2-5,-,TRBV28,-,TGTGCCAGCAGTTTGCAGGCCGCAAAAGAGACCCAGTACTTC,CASSLQAAKETQYF
TRBJ2-7,-,TRBV27,-,TGTGCCAGCAGTCCCCGGGACCAGACCTACGAGCAGTACTTC,CASSPRDQTYEQYF
TRBJ2-3,TRBD1,TRBV28,many,TGTGCCAGCAGTACCTGGACAGGCAGGGGCACAGATACGCAGTATTTT,CASSTWTGRGTDTQYF
TRBJ1-4,-,TRBV5-4,-,TGTGCCAGCAGCTTGGGGGGGTCTAATGAAAAACTGTTTTTT,CASSLGGSNEKLFF
TRBJ2-3,-,TRBV28,-,TGTGCCAGCAGTTTAGGAGGTGGTGGCACAGATACGCAGTATTTT,CASSLGGGGTDTQYF
TRBJ2-3,TRBD2,TRBV7-2,-,TGTGCCAGCAGCCAATCTAGCGGGAGGGGAAGTACGCAGTATTTT,CASSQSSGRGSTQYF
TRBJ2-5,-,TRBV29-1,-,TGCAGCGGGGGAGCAGGACAAGAGACCCAGTACTTC,CSGGAGQETQYF
TRBJ2-1,-,TRBV5-1,once,TGCGCCAGCAGCTTGGCATGGGGCCTATATGAGCAGTTCTTC,CASSLAWGLYEQFF
TRBJ2-7,TRBD2,TRBV4-1,-,TGCGCCAGCAGCCAACTACTAGCGGGAGACAACGGGCAGTACTTC,CASSQLLAGDNGQYF
TRBJ1-1,-,TRBV27,-,TGTGCCAGCAGTTTAGAGCGGAACACTGAAGCTTTCTTT,CASSLERNTEAFF
TRBJ1-1,-,TRBV5-1,-,TGCGCCAGCAGCCCGGGCCTTGGGCCCGAGGGAGCTTTCTTT,CASSPGLGPEGAFF
TRBJ1-2,-,TRBV28,-,TGTGCCAGCAGTCCCCGAGAATTGGCCGATGGGGGCTACACCTTC,CASSPRELADGGYTF
TRBJ2-7,-,TRBV9,-,TGTGCCAGCAGCGTAGGAGGAGGGAAGGAGCAGTACTTC,CASSVGGGKEQYF
TRBJ2-1,TRBD2,TRBV18,once,TGTGCCAGCTCACCAGTGACTAGCGGGACCTACAATGAGCAGTTCTTC,CASSPVTSGTYNEQFF
TRBJ2-7,-,TRBV6-1,-,TGTGCCAGCATCCGGGACGTGACCTACGAGCAGTACTTC,CASIRDVTYEQYF
TRBJ2-3,-,TRBV5-1,-,TGCGCCAGCAGCTTCGTCGGGACCCCCACAGATACGCAGTATTTT,CASSFVGTPTDTQYF
TRBJ1-1,-,TRBV30,few,TGTGCCTGGAGTGTACTGGGGAACGCTGAAGCTTTCTTT,CAWSVLGNAEAFF
TRBJ1-2,-,TRBV29-1,-,TGCAGCAGTGAGGCGGGGGGGATTGGAGGCTACACCTTC,CSSEAGGIGGYTF
TRBJ2-1,-,TRBV19,-,TGTGCCGTAAGAGGTTACAATGAGCAGTTCTTC,CAVRGYNEQFF
TRBJ1-5,TRBD1,TRBV19,-,TGTGCCAGTAGTATGACCCGACAGGGCAAGGGCAATCAGCCCCAGCATTTT,CASSMTRQGKGNQPQHF
TRBJ2-1,TRBD2,TRBV7-9,-,TGTGCCAGCAGCCCGGGACTAGCGGGAGTCAATGAGCAGTTCTTC,CASSPGLAGVNEQFF
TRBJ1-1,-,TRBV18,-,TGTGCCAGCTCACCACAGGTCTCCGACTGGAACACTGAAGCTTTCTTT,CASSPQVSDWNTEAFF
TRBJ2-3,-,TRBV5-1,-,TGCGCCAGCAGCTTGGGTCAGGGTGGAGATACGCAGTATTTT,CASSLGQGGDTQYF
TRBJ2-5,TRBD2,TRBV7-2,-,TGTGCCAGCAGCTTTCCTAGCGGGAGCACGGAAGAGACCCAGTACTTC,CASSFPSGSTEETQYF
TRBJ2-7,TRBD2,TRBV4-1,-,TGCGCCAGCAGCCGAGGAGGGACTAGCGGCTTGGAGCAGTACTTC,CASSRGGTSGLEQYF
TRBJ2-5,-,TRBV15,-,TGTGCCACCAGCAGAGGGACAACGGCCGTTCCTAGCGCAGAGACCCAGTACTTC,CATSRGTTAVPSAETQYF
TRBJ1-4,-,TRBV28,once,TGTGCCAGCAGTTTTGGGGGGCCCAATGAAAAACTGTTTTTT,CASSFGGPNEKLFF
TRBJ2-2,-,TRBV11-3,-,TGTGCCAGCAGTAACGTGCGGGACAATCTCGGGGAGCTGTTTTTT,CASSNVRDNLGELFF
TRBJ2-2,-,TRBV5-1,-,TGCGCCAGCAGCTTGACCAGCTACACCGGGGAGCTGTTTTTT,CASSLTSYTGELFF
TRBJ1-1,-,TRBV28,once,TGTGCCAGCATCGGGGCGAAGAACACTGAAGCTTTCTTT,CASIGAKNTEAFF
TRBJ1-1,-,TRBV5-6,-,TGTGCCAGCAGCCAGGACCCACAGAGCCTAAGGGAAGCTTTCTTT,CASSQDPQSLREAFF
TRBJ2-2,-,TRBV7-2,-,TGTGCCAGCAGCTGGGGGACCGGGGAGCTGTTTTTT,CASSWGTGELFF
TRBJ1-2,TRBD1,TRBV5-1,-,TGCGCCAGCAGCCCGAACCCGACAGGGGGGGACTATGGCTACACCTTC,CASSPNPTGGDYGYTF
TRBJ2-5,TRBD2,TRBV5-4,-,TGTGCCAGCAGTTTTGCGGGAGGGGAGACCCAGTACTTC,CASSFAGGETQYF
TRBJ1-5,-,TRBV7-2,-,TGTGCCAGCAGCTTGGTGGAGGGCAATCAGCCCCAGCATTTT,CASSLVEGNQPQHF
TRBJ1-5,-,TRBV28,-,TGTGCCAGCAGCGTAGAGGTTGTTCAGCCCCAGCATTTT,CASSVEVVQPQHF
TRBJ2-1,TRBD1,TRBV10-3,-,TGTGCCATCAGAAGACAGGGCGATAATGAGCAGTTCTTC,CAIRRQGDNEQFF
TRBJ2-5,-,TRBV19,-,TGTGCCAGTAGTCCAGCTGCGGCATTCCAAGAGACCCAGTACTTC,CASSPAAAFQETQYF
TRBJ1-5,-,TRBV19,few,TGTGCCAGTAGTACGTCACGGGGAAGAATGACCCAGCATTTT,CASSTSRGRMTQHF
TRBJ1-2,-,TRBV30,-,TGTGCCTGGAGTCCTACCTGGGCAGGGCTGAATGGCTACACCTTC,CAWSPTWAGLNGYTF
TRBJ2-1,TRBD2,TRBV7-9,once,TGTGCCAGCAGCTTAGGACTAGCCGACTACAATGAGCAGTTCTTC,CASSLGLADYNEQFF